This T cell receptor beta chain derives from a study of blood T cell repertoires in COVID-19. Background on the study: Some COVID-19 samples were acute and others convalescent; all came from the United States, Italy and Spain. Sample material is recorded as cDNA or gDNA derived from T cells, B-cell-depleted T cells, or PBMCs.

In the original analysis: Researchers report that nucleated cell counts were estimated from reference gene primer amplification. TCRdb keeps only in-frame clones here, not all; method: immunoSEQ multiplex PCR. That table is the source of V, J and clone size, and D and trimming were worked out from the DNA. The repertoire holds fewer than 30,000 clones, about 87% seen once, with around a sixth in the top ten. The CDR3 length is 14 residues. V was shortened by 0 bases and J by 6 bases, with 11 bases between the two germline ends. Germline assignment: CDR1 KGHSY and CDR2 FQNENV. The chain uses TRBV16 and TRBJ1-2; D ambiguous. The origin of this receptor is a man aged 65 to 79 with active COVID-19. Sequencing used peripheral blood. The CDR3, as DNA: TGTGCCAGCAGCCAATCAAGAGGGTGGGATGGCTACACCTTC. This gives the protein CASSQSRGWDGYTF.